What follows are 27 T cell receptor beta chains derived from one specimen sequenced in a study of long-term antiretroviral therapy in people with HIV. Sequencing relied on immunoSEQ assay v3.0, run at survey level. Repertoires were generated with immunoSEQ multiplex PCR, while TCRdb's copy carries only in-frame clones and drops some. The sample comprises 20,000 to 30,000 clones, roughly 87% of which are singletons, and about 9% rests with the top ten. The specimen was unsorted PBMCs, collected 1.8 years before starting antiretroviral therapy. The receptors were sampled from a middle-aged man with HIV.

The gene calls are TRBV6-1 and TRBJ1-2; 10 bases are shared with TRBD1. CDR3 length: 14 amino acids. Germline CDR1 MNHNS, CDR2 SASEGT. Trimming took 3 bases from V and 4 from J; bases not matched to a gene: 2. For the CDR3, the DNA is TGTGCCAGCAGTGAGGACAGGGGGGTCTATGGCTACACCTTC. Amino acid sequence: CASSEDRGVYGYTF.

The chain is built from TRBV29-1 and TRBJ1-4; D not certain. The CDR3 is 15 amino acids. Germline V gives CDR1 SQVTM, CDR2 ANQGSEA. V was shortened by 0 bases and J by 5 bases, with 13 bases between the two germline ends. CDR3 nucleotides: TGCAGCGTTGAAGATCGGAACAGCGAGAATGAAAAACTGTTTTTT. Its translation is CSVEDRNSENEKLFF.

This sequence joins TRBV9 and TRBJ2-5; D remains unclear. CDR1 and CDR2 from the germline V gene are SGDLS and YYNGEE. Trimming took off 1 base at V and 0 bases at J, with 10 bases between the two ends. CDR3 length: 15 residues. The CDR3 bases are TGTGCCAGCAGCGTATACGACGGACACCAAGAGACCCAGTACTTC. Its translation is CASSVYDGHQETQYF.

This chain connects TRBV7-8 to TRBJ1-1; a possible D gene is TRBD1 (5 bases). CDR3 size: 13 residues. The germline CDR1 and CDR2 sequences are SGHVS and FQNEAQ. The germline V and J ends were trimmed by 2 bases and 4 bases, with 8 bases remaining between them. CDR3 coding DNA: TGTGCCAGCAGCTTACGGGGCCGCACTGAAGCTTTCTTT. Its translation: CASSLRGRTEAFF.

The rearrangement joins TRBV9 to TRBJ2-1; the D call may be TRBD1 or TRBD2 (6 bases each). The V end was cut by 7 bases, the J end by 9 bases, with 17 bases between. The germline V gene encodes CDR1 SGDLS and CDR2 YYNGEE. The CDR3 covers 13 residues. CDR3 loop: CASDRRGGSEQFF. In nucleotides, the CDR3 is TGTGCCAGCGACCGGAGAGGGGGGAGTGAGCAGTTCTTC.

V usage is TRBV5-1 and J usage is TRBJ1-3; D call uncertain. V lost 3 bases to trimming and J lost 0 bases, with 16 bases between them. Germline CDR1 and CDR2: SGHRS and YFSETQ. The length of the CDR3 is 17 residues. CDR3 DNA sequence: TGCGCCAGCAGCTCAACGGACGGCAGCCTCTCTGGAAACACCATATATTTT. Translating it yields CASSSTDGSLSGNTIYF.

V and J are TRBV5-1 and TRBJ2-1; 10 bases are a match to TRBD1. Germline-derived CDR1 and CDR2 are SGHRS and YFSETQ. The CDR3 contains 14 residues. After removal of 9 bases from V and 9 bases from J, the junction contained 12 bases not matched to a gene. CDR3 sequence: CATRGGTGEVEQFF. The CDR3 DNA reads as TGCGCCACCCGGGGGGGGACAGGGGAGGTTGAGCAGTTCTTC.

This chain joins TRBV19 and TRBJ1-1; 10 bases line up with TRBD1. J was trimmed by 4 bases and V by 7 bases; bases with no gene match: 15. Germline loops: CDR1 LNHDA, CDR2 SQIVND (reference sequence). This CDR3 comprises 17 residues. This CDR3 reads CASTVNRERTGGTEAFF. CDR3 sequence (DNA): TGTGCCAGTACCGTGAATCGGGAAAGGACAGGGGGCACTGAAGCTTTCTTT.

The chain has TRBV5-1 and TRBJ1-1; D gene unclear. The V end lost 2 bases, the J end lost 2 bases, and 1 base lay between the germline ends. The germline gives CDR1 SGHRS, CDR2 YFSETQ. This CDR3 spans 11 amino acids. CDR3 protein: CASSFNTEAFF. CDR3 DNA sequence: TGCGCCAGCAGCTTCAACACTGAAGCTTTCTTT.

The chain combines TRBV11-3 with TRBJ2-1; D might be TRBD2 (5 bases). This CDR3 is built from 14 residues. Trimming left V 3 bases short and J 0 bases short, with 6 bases between. The germline V gene encodes CDR1 SGHNT and CDR2 YENEEA. The CDR3 protein is CASSFGGSYNEQFF. In DNA, the CDR3 is TGTGCCAGCAGCTTCGGAGGCTCCTACAATGAGCAGTTCTTC. Drawing the rest from reference TRBV11-3 and TRBJ2-1, the complete variable domain is EAGVVQSPRYKIIEKKQPVAFWCNPISGHNTLYWYLQNLGQGPELLIRYENEEAVDDSQLPKDRFSAERLKGVDSTLKIQPAELGDSAVYLCASSFGGSYNEQFFGPGTRLTVL.

This chain connects TRBV9 to TRBJ2-1; 8 nucleotides align to TRBD2. Germline V CDR1 and CDR2: SGDLS, YYNGEE. The CDR3 length is 16 residues. With 0 bases clipped from V and 3 bases from J, the junction kept 5 bases outside the gene matches. This CDR3 reads CASSVGLGLVYNEQFF. CDR3 nucleotide sequence: TGTGCCAGCAGCGTAGGGTTGGGACTAGTCTACAATGAGCAGTTCTTC.

The sample holds one count of this clone. The chain recombines TRBV15 with TRBJ1-1; D ambiguous. The CDR3 is 13 amino acids. Germline V gene sequence: CDR1 LNHNV, CDR2 YYDKDF (reference sequence). V was pared by 0 bases and J by 11 bases, with 13 bases between. For the CDR3, the DNA is TGTGCCACCAGCAGAGATTATCTTTATCGGGCTTTCTTT. Its translation: CATSRDYLYRAFF.

The gene calls are TRBV7-6 and TRBJ1-5, with D possibly being TRBD1 (5 bases). Per the germline V gene, CDR1 is SGHVS and CDR2 is FNYEAQ. The CDR3 contains 16 residues. Deletions cut 4 bases from V and 7 bases from J, with 20 bases between. Here the CDR3 reads CASSSGAGGGMQPQHF. The CDR3 DNA sequence: TGTGCCAGCAGCTCCGGGGCTGGTGGGGGAATGCAGCCCCAGCATTTT.

The chain is built from TRBV5-1 and TRBJ2-1; 7 bases fit TRBD1. This CDR3 is 16 amino acids long. After removal of 4 bases from V and 0 bases from J, the junction contained 7 bases not matched to a gene. The V gene's germline CDR1 is SGHRS and CDR2 YFSETQ. This CDR3 reads CASSLTGDASYNEQFF. CDR3 DNA sequence: TGCGCCAGCAGCCTCACAGGGGATGCCTCCTACAATGAGCAGTTCTTC.

This clone was recorded only once. The chain combines TRBV29-1 with TRBJ2-7; the D gene is possibly TRBD2 (6 bases). The CDR3 loop spans 15 amino acids. Germline lookup yields CDR1 SQVTM and CDR2 ANQGSEA. Trimming removed 2 bases at V and 0 bases at J, with 14 bases between. In DNA, the CDR3 is TGCAGCGTTGAATCCGGGGGTTTCTACTCCTACGAGCAGTACTTC. Its protein product is CSVESGGFYSYEQYF.

The chain is built from TRBV6-1 and TRBJ1-1; 9 nucleotides line up with TRBD1. Germline lookup yields CDR1 MNHNS and CDR2 SASEGT. Trimming removed 4 bases from V and 0 bases from J; junction bases left unmatched: 6. This CDR3 comprises 16 residues. The CDR3 nucleotides are TGTGCCAGCAGTGCACAGGGGGCCCGAATGAACACTGAAGCTTTCTTT. It translates to CASSAQGARMNTEAFF.

V usage is TRBV19 and J usage is TRBJ1-1; D uncertain. Looked up from germline, CDR1 is LNHDA and CDR2 is SQIVND (reference sequence). Trimming left V 7 bases short and J 2 bases short, with 11 bases between. The CDR3 is 13 residues long. The CDR3 region has the DNA TGTGCCAGTATTACGGGTGGAAACACTGAAGCTTTCTTT. It yields the protein CASITGGNTEAFF.

The CDR3 region has the DNA TGTGCCAGCTCCCACACGAACAGGGGTAACTATGGCTACACCTTC. It codes for CASSHTNRGNYGYTF. This chain joins TRBV18 and TRBJ1-2; 7 bases line up with TRBD1. V lost 6 bases, J lost 1 base, and 8 bases stayed unmatched. CDR3 length equals 15 residues. The V gene's germline CDR1 is KGHSH and CDR2 LQKENI.

The chain recombines TRBV5-1 with TRBJ2-3; 8 bases map to TRBD2. This CDR3 spans 15 amino acids. The trim removed 5 bases at V and 0 bases at J, leaving 5 bases unmatched. Germline V lookup: CDR1 SGHRS, CDR2 YFSETQ. The CDR3: CASRDPSGSTDTQYF. In DNA form, the CDR3 reads TGCGCCAGCAGAGACCCTAGCGGGAGCACAGATACGCAGTATTTT. The full variable domain, its missing parts supplied by reference TRBV5-1 and TRBJ2-3, is KAGVTQTPRYLIKTRGQQVTLSCSPISGHRSVSWYQQTPGQGLQFLFEYFSETQRNKGNFPGRFSGRQFSNSRSEMNVSTLELGDSALYLCASRDPSGSTDTQYFGPGTRLTVL.

This CDR3 reads CASSLLTGFMNTEAFF. CDR3 in DNA: TGTGCCAGCAGCTTATTGACAGGATTTATGAACACTGAAGCTTTCTTT. This chain uses TRBV11-2 with TRBJ1-1; a weak D match, TRBD1 (6 bases). Germline lookup yields CDR1 SGHAT and CDR2 FQNNGV. The V end was cut by 2 bases, the J end by 0 bases, with 13 bases between. The CDR3 is made up of 16 amino acids.

The chain carries TRBV5-1 and TRBJ1-4; D unresolved. This CDR3 spans 13 amino acids. CDR1 and CDR2 from the germline V gene are SGHRS and YFSETQ. V was pared by 0 bases and J by 4 bases, with 4 bases between. The CDR3 loop reads CASSLGGNEKLFF. The CDR3 DNA follows: TGCGCCAGCAGCTTGGGAGGTAATGAAAAACTGTTTTTT. Based on the CDR3 plus reference TRBV5-1 and TRBJ1-4, the full variable domain is KAGVTQTPRYLIKTRGQQVTLSCSPISGHRSVSWYQQTPGQGLQFLFEYFSETQRNKGNFPGRFSGRQFSNSRSEMNVSTLELGDSALYLCASSLGGNEKLFFGSGTQLSVL.

CDR3: CASSLGGGARNTIYF. DNA for the CDR3: TGTGCCAGCAGCTTGGGCGGGGGCGCGAGAAACACCATATATTTT. V and J are TRBV5-6 and TRBJ1-3; maybe TRBD1 (6 bases). Germline CDR1 is SGHDT and CDR2 is YYEEEE. This CDR3 has 15 amino acids. V was cut by 0 bases and J by 5 bases, with 12 bases left in between.

The rearrangement uses TRBV7-2 and TRBJ1-2; no reliable D call. The germline CDR1 and CDR2 sequences are SGHTA and FQGNSA. The CDR3 spans 13 residues. Trimming removed 3 bases from V and 8 bases from J, with 13 bases in between. CDR3 sequence (DNA): TGTGCCAGCAGCTTTCAACTTACCGGAGGCTACACCTTC. It codes for CASSFQLTGGYTF.

This rearrangement joins TRBV12-5 to TRBJ2-7; D remains ambiguous. The CDR3 loop spans 16 amino acids. CDR1 LGHNT and CDR2 FRNRAP come from the germline V gene. V gave up 0 bases and J gave up 4 bases, with 16 bases separating them. The CDR3 loop is CASGLVVGNKGYEQYF. The DNA for the CDR3 is TGTGCTAGTGGTTTGGTAGTGGGGAATAAGGGTTACGAGCAGTACTTC.

This chain uses TRBV7-8 with TRBJ1-6; TRBD1 aligns across 10 bases. Germline CDR1 is SGHVS and CDR2 is FQNEAQ. V shed 4 bases, J shed 7 bases, and the junction held 7 bases outside the gene matches. The CDR3 spans 16 residues. The CDR3 loop reads CASSSRDRGSNSPLHF. The CDR3, as DNA: TGTGCCAGCAGCTCCCGGGACAGGGGATCGAATTCACCCCTCCACTTT.

This clone appeared a single time. The chain recombines TRBV5-8 with TRBJ2-7; D is uncertain. Trimming removed 4 bases at V and 4 bases at J, with 12 bases between. Germline V gene sequence: CDR1 SGHTS, CDR2 YDEGEE. The CDR3 has 13 amino acids. CDR3 loop: CASSRNSLYEQYF. The CDR3, as DNA: TGTGCCAGCAGCCGGAACAGTCTTTACGAGCAGTACTTC. The complete variable domain, with remaining parts taken from reference TRBV5-8 and TRBJ2-7, reads EAGVTQSPTHLIKTRGQQATLRCSPISGHTSVYWYQQALGLGLQFLLWYDEGEERNRGNFPPRFSGRQFPNYSSELNVNALELEDSALYLCASSRNSLYEQYFGPGTRLTVT.

The chain has TRBV9 and TRBJ1-5; no clear D gene. The CDR3 length is 15 residues. The germline V gene encodes CDR1 SGDLS and CDR2 YYNGEE. Between the trimmed V and J ends, which lost 0 bases and 10 bases, there was a span of 17 bases. CDR3 coding DNA: TGTGCCAGCAGCGTAGGCTGGAGGCCCGGTGAACCCCAGCATTTT. Translated, it gives CASSVGWRPGEPQHF.